This T cell receptor (beta chain) was documented in a study of T cell responses to AZD1222 COVID-19 vaccine. Study results and limitations: Repertoire sampling occurred only after the peak T cell response. Spike-specific TCR breadth and depth grew following two AZD1222 doses. At baseline, just 5 or 6 AZD1222 recipients tested seropositive.

In regard to this clone: Its cognate antigen is unknown.

Produced via immunoSEQ multiplex PCR; TCRdb's table is partial and in-frame only. The profile shows some 120,000 clones, about nine tenths of them singletons. The CDR3 runs to 15 residues. The germline V gene encodes CDR1 MNHEY and CDR2 SMNVEV (reference sequence). V was pared by 5 bases and J by 8 bases, with 18 bases between. The chain has TRBV27 and TRBJ1-4; D might be TRBD1 (6 bases). This sequence originates from an adult in good health. The sequencing used peripheral blood, collected on day 0 of AZD1222 vaccination. The DNA of the CDR3 is TGTGCCAGCAGTCCCACTTGGGGGGGACAAGAAAAACTGTTTTTT. Protein: CASSPTWGGQEKLFF. Looking up the rest from reference TRBV27 and TRBJ1-4 gives the full variable domain: EAQVTQNPRYLITVTGKKLTVTCSQNMNHEYMSWYRQDPGLGLRQIYYSMNVEVTDKGDVPEGYKVSRKEKRNFPLILESPSPNQTSLYFCASSPTWGGQEKLFFGSGTQLSVL.